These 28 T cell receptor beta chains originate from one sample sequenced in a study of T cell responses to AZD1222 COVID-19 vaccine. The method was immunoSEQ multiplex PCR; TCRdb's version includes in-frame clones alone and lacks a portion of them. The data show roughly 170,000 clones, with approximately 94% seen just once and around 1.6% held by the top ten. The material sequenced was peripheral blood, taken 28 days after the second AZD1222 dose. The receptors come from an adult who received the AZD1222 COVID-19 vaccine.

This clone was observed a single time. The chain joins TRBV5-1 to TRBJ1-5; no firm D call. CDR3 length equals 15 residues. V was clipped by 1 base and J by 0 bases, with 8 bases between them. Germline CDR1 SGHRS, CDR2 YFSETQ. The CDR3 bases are TGCGCCAGCAGCTTGATGCACGGTAGCAATCAGCCCCAGCATTTT. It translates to CASSLMHGSNQPQHF.

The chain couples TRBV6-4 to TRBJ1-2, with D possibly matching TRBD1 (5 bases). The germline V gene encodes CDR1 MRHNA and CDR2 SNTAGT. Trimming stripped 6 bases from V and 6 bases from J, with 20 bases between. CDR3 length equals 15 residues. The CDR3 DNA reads TGTGCCAGCAGGGCCGGGAGGGGAGAAGAGAATGGCTACACCTTC. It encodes CASRAGRGEENGYTF.

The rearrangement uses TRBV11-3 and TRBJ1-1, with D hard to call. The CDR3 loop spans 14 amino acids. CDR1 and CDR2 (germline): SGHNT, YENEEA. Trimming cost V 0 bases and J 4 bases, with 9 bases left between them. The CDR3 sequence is CASSLDGVGTEAFF. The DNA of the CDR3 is TGTGCCAGCAGCTTAGATGGGGTGGGCACTGAAGCTTTCTTT.

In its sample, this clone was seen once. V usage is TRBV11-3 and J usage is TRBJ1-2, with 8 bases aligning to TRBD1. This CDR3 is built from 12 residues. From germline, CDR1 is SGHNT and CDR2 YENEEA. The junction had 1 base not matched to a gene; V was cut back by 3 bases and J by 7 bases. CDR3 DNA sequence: TGTGCCAGCAGCTTCAGGGGGCTTGGCTACACCTTC. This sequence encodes CASSFRGLGYTF.

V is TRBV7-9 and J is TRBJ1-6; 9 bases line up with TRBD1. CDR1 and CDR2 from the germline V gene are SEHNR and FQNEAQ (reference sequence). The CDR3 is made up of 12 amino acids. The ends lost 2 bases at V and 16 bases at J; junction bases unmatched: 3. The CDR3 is CASSLWTGDLHF. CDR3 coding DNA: TGTGCCAGCAGCTTATGGACAGGGGATCTCCACTTT.

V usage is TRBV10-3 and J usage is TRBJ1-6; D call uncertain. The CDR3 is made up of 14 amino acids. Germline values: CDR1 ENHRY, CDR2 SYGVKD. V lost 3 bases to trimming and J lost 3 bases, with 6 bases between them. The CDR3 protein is CAISDMIYNSPLHF. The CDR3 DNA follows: TGTGCCATCAGTGACATGATCTATAATTCACCCCTCCACTTT.

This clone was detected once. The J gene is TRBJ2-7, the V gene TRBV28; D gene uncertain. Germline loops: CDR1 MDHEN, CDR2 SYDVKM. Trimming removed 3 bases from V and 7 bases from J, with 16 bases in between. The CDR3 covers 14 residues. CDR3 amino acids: CASSFSGPVGEQYF. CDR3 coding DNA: TGTGCCAGCAGTTTTTCCGGGCCCGTGGGGGAGCAGTACTTC.

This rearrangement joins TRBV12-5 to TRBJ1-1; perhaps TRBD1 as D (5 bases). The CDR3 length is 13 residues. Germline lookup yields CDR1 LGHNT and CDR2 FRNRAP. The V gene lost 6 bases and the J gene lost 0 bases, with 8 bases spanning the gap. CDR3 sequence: CASGGGMNTEAFF. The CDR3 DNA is TGTGCTAGTGGGGGGGGTATGAACACTGAAGCTTTCTTT.

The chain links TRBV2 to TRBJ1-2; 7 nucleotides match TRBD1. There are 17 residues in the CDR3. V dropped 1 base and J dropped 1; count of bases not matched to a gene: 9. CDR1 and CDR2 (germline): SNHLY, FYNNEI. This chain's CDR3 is CASSEVLTGTLNYGYTF. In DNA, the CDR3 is TGTGCCAGCAGTGAAGTGCTGACAGGGACCCTTAACTATGGCTACACCTTC. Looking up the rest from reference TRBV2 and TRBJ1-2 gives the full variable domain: EPEVTQTPSHQVTQMGQEVILRCVPISNHLYFYWYRQILGQKVEFLVSFYNNEISEKSEIFDDQFSVERPDGSNFTLKIRSTKLEDSAMYFCASSEVLTGTLNYGYTFGSGTRLTVV.

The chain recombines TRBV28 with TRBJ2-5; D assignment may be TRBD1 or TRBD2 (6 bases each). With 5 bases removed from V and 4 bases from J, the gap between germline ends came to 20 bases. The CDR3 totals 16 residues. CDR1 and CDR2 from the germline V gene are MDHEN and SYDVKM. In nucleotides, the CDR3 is TGTGCCAGCAGTACCCGGGGGTCAGGGGCTCGAGAGACCCAGTACTTC. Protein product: CASSTRGSGARETQYF.

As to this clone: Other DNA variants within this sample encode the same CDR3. The CDR3 DNA reads TGTGCCAGCAGCTTGGGGGGAAACTATGGCTACACCTTC. It encodes CASSLGGNYGYTF. The chain joins TRBV5-6 to TRBJ1-2; D gene uncertain. Germline-derived CDR1 and CDR2 are SGHDT and YYEEEE. The V end was cut by 0 bases, the J end by 2 bases, with 5 bases between. The length of the CDR3 is 13 residues.

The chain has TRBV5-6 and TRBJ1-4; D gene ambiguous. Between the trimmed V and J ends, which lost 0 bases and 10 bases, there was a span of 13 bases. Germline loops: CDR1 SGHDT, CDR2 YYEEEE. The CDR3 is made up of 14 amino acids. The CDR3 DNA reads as TGTGCCAGCAGCTTGGACTCCCTATTGGGAAAACTGTTTTTT. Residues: CASSLDSLLGKLFF. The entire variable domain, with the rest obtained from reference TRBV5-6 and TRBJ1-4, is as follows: DAGVTQSPTHLIKTRGQQVTLRCSPKSGHDTVSWYQQALGQGPQFIFQYYEEEERQRGNFPDRFSGHQFPNYSSELNVNALLLGDSALYLCASSLDSLLGKLFFGSGTQLSVL.

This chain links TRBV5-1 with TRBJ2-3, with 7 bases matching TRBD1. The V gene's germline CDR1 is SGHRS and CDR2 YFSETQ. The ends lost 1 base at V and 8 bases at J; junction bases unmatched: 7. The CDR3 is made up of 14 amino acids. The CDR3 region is CASSLWTGGSTQYF. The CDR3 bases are TGCGCCAGCAGCTTGTGGACAGGCGGAAGTACGCAGTATTTT. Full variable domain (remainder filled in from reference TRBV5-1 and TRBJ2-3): KAGVTQTPRYLIKTRGQQVTLSCSPISGHRSVSWYQQTPGQGLQFLFEYFSETQRNKGNFPGRFSGRQFSNSRSEMNVSTLELGDSALYLCASSLWTGGSTQYFGPGTRLTVL.

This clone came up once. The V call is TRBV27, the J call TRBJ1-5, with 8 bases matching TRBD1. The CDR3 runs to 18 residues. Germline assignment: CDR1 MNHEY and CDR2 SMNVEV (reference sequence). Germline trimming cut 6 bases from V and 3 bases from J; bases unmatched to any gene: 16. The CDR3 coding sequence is TGTGCCAGCAGGGTAACAGGGGGAAGAGACTGGGACAATCAGCCCCAGCATTTT. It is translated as CASRVTGGRDWDNQPQHF.

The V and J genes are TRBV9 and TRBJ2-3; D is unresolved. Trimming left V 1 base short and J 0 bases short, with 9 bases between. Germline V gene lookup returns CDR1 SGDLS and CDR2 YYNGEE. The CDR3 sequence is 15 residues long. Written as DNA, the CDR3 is TGTGCCAGCAGCGTACTAACCGCAAGCACAGATACGCAGTATTTT. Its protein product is CASSVLTASTDTQYF.

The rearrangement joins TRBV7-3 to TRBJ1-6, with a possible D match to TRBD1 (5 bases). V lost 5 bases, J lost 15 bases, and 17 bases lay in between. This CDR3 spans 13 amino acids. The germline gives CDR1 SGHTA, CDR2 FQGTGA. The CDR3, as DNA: TGTGCCAGCAGCCCACAACCCGGGACGGACCTCCACTTT. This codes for CASSPQPGTDLHF.

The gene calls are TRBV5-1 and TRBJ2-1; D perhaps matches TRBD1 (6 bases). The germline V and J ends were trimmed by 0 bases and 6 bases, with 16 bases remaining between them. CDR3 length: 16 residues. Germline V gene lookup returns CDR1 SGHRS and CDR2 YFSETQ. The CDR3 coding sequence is TGCGCCAGCAGCTTGGAGGGGACCCGAGGGGGCAATGAGCAGTTCTTC. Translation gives CASSLEGTRGGNEQFF.

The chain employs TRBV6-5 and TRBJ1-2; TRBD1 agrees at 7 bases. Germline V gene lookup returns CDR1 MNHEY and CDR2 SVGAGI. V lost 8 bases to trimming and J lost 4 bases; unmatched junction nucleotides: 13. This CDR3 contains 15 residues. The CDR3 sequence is CASAGGGIAIYGYTF. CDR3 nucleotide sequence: TGTGCCAGCGCAGGGGGGGGGATTGCTATCTATGGCTACACCTTC.

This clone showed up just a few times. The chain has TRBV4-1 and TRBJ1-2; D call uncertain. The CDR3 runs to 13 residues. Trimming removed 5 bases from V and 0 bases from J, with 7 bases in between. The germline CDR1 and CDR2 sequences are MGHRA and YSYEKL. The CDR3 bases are TGCGCCAGCAGCTTGCAGCCTAACTATGGCTACACCTTC. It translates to CASSLQPNYGYTF.

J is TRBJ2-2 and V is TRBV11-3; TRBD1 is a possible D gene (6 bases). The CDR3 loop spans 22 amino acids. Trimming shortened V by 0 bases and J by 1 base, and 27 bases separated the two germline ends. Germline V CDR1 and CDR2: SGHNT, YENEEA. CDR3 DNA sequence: TGTGCCAGCAGCTTAGAGTTGTGGAGTCCCGCGCGACAGGAGCGGAACACCGGGGAGCTGTTTTTT. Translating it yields CASSLELWSPARQERNTGELFF.

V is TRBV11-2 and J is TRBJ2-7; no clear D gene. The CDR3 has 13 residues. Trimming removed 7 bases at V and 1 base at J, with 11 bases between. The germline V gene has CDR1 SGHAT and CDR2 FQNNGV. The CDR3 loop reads CASTPGSSYEQYF. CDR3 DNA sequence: TGTGCCAGCACCCCAGGCTCATCCTACGAGCAGTACTTC.

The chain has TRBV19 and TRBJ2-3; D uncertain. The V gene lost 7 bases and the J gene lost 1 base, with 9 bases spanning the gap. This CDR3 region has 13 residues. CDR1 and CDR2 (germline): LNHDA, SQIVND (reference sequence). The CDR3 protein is CASIGWGTDTQYF. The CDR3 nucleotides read TGTGCCAGTATCGGGTGGGGCACAGATACGCAGTATTTT.

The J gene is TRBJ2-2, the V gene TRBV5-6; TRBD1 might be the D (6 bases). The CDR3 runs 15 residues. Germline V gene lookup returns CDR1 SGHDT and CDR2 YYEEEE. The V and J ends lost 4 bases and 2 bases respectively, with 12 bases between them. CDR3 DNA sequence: TGTGCCAGCAGCCCACCGGACAGTAACACCGGGGAGCTGTTTTTT. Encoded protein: CASSPPDSNTGELFF.

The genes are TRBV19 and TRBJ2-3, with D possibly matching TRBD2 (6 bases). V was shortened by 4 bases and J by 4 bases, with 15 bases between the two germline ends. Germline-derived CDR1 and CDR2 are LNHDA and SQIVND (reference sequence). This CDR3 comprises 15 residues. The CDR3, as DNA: TGTGCCAGTAGTACGGACTATTGGGAGGCAGATACGCAGTATTTT. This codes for CASSTDYWEADTQYF.

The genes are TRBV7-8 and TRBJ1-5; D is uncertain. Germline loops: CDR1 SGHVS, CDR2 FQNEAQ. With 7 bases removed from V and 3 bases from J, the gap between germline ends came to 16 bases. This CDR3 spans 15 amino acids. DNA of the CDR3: TGTGCCAGCACTCAGTCGGCGGAACTCAATCAGCCCCAGCATTTT. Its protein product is CASTQSAELNQPQHF.

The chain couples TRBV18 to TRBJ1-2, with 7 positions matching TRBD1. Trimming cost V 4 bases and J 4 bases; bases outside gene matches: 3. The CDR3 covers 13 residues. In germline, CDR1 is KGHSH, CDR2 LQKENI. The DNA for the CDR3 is TGTGCCAGCTCACGGGGACAGCTCTATGGCTACACCTTC. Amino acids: CASSRGQLYGYTF.

CDR3 residues: CASAAAEYNEQFF. The DNA of the CDR3 is TGTGCCAGCGCAGCGGCAGAGTACAATGAGCAGTTCTTC. This sequence joins TRBV7-2 and TRBJ2-1; D possibly corresponds to TRBD2 (5 bases). Germline CDR1 is SGHTA and CDR2 is FQGNSA. This CDR3 contains 13 residues. The ends were cut back, 8 bases at V and 4 bases at J, with 12 bases in the middle.

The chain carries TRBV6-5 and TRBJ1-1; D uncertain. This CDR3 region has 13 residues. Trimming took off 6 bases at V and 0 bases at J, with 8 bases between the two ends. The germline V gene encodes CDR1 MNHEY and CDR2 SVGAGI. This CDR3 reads CASRATLNTEAFF. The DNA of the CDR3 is TGTGCCAGCAGGGCGACTCTGAACACTGAAGCTTTCTTT.